These T cell receptor beta chains were read from a single sample in a study of T cell changes during pregnancy in multiple sclerosis. Method: immunoSEQ multiplex PCR; TCRdb's copy keeps in-frame clones and lacks some. The sample records about 59,000 clones, around 94% being singletons. The sequences come from CD8+ T cells from peripheral blood mononuclear cells, collected after pregnancy. These receptors were collected from a female donor with multiple sclerosis, enrolled in a pregnancy study. The conserved cysteine and the conserved F or W are not part of the CDR3 here. Fields, in order: V gene, clone size, J gene, CDR3 protein. Clone size, where shown, is once, few, many, or a class for clones that have expanded.

TRBV29-1	.	TRBJ2-1	SVEPPTRGNEQF
TRBV7-9	once	TRBJ2-5	ASSLAREETQY
TRBV30	.	TRBJ2-3	AWSGTPLSGSLWSTDTQY
TRBV6-6	few	TRBJ2-7	ASSSGGSGRAGEQY
TRBV19	.	TRBJ2-7	ASSPPGAYEQY
TRBV27	.	TRBJ2-7	ASSFRASLSYEQY
TRBV6-6	.	TRBJ1-5	ASSPAGLGNQPQH
TRBV6-4	.	TRBJ2-5	ASSALALQETQY
TRBV6-4	.	TRBJ2-3	ASSGGGGTDTQY
TRBV5-1	.	TRBJ2-1	ASSLGGLYNEQF
TRBV11-2	.	TRBJ2-6	ASMNMGGTGANVLT
TRBV28	.	TRBJ1-5	ASSPTAYNQPQH
TRBV6-1	.	TRBJ1-2	ASSNRGNGYT
TRBV28	.	TRBJ2-7	ASSVDRVDEQY
TRBV4-2	.	TRBJ2-3	ASSQESAGGFTDTQY
TRBV19	.	TRBJ1-1	ASSIGNTEAF
TRBV28	.	TRBJ2-2	ASSYRGQGTGELF
TRBV25-1	.	TRBJ2-2	ASSGQGGNTGELF
TRBV7-6	.	TRBJ2-2	ASSFSGNTGELF
TRBV4-1	.	TRBJ2-7	ASRPMGGISYEQY
TRBV5-1	.	TRBJ2-3	ASSLGDRGTDTQY
TRBV29-1	.	TRBJ2-7	SVEDHEREGSYEQY
TRBV27	.	TRBJ2-7	ASSLLQGEQY
TRBV5-1	.	TRBJ1-1	ASSFLTGEAF
TRBV7-2	.	TRBJ2-5	ASSFFLADQETQY
TRBV4-1	.	TRBJ2-7	ASSQDLYEQY
TRBV4-3	.	TRBJ2-7	ASSQARGSDNQY
TRBV6-1	.	TRBJ1-2	ASSDLRQVSYGYA
TRBV19	.	TRBJ1-2	ASSTGRWIYGYT
TRBV4-2	.	TRBJ2-3	ASSEVRTDTQY
TRBV9	.	TRBJ2-1	ASSPRLAGDNEQF
TRBV6-1	.	TRBJ2-1	ASSLGLADYNEQF
TRBV27	once	TRBJ2-4	ASSVRAKNIQY
TRBV2	.	TRBJ2-7	ASSDPTSGSGYEQY
TRBV4-1	.	TRBJ2-7	ASSQAGTGNYEQY
TRBV29-1	.	TRBJ2-7	SVVIRETYEQY
TRBV11-2	.	TRBJ2-5	ASSLVPGNRGEGETQY
TRBV5-6	once	TRBJ2-1	ASSRQRSSYNEQF